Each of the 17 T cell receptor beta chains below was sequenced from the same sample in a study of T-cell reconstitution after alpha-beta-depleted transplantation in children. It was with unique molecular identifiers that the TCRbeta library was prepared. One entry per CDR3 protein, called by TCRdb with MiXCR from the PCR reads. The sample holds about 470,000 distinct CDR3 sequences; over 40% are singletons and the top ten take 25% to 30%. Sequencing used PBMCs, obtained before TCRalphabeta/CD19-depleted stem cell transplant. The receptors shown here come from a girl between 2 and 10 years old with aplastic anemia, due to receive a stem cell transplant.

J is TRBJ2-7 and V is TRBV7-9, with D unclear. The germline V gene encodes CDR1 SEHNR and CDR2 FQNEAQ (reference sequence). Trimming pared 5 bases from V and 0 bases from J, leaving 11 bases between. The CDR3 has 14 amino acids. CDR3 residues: CASSPPTSSYEQYF. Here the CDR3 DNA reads TGTGCCAGCAGCCCCCCCACGAGCTCCTACGAGCAGTACTTC.

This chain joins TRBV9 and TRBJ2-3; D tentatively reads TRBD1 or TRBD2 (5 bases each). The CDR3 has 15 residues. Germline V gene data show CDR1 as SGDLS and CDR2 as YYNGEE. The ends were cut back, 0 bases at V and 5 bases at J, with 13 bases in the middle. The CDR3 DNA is TGTGCCAGCAGCGTAGGTCCCGGGGACGGAGATACGCAGTATTTT. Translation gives CASSVGPGDGDTQYF.

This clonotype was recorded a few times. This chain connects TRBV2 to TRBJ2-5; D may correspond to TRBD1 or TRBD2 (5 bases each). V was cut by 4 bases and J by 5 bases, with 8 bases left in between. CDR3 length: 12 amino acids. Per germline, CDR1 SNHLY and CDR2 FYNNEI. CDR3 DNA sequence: TGTGCCAGCAGTGTCAGGGAGGAGACCCAGTACTTC. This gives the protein CASSVREETQYF. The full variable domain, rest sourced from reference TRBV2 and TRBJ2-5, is EPEVTQTPSHQVTQMGQEVILRCVPISNHLYFYWYRQILGQKVEFLVSFYNNEISEKSEIFDDQFSVERPDGSNFTLKIRSTKLEDSAMYFCASSVREETQYFGPGTRLLVL.

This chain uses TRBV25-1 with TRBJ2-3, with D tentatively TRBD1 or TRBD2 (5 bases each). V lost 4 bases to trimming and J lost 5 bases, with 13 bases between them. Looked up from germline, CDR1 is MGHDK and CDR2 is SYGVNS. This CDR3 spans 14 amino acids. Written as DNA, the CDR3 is TGTGCCAGCAGTGTTGGGACCTTTGGAGATACGCAGTATTTT. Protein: CASSVGTFGDTQYF.

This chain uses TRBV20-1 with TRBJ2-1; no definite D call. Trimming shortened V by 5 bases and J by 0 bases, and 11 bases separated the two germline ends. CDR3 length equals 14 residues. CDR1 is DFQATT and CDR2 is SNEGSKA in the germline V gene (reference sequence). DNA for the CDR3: TGCAGTGCTGATGACGTCAGCTCCTACAATGAGCAGTTCTTC. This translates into CSADDVSSYNEQFF.

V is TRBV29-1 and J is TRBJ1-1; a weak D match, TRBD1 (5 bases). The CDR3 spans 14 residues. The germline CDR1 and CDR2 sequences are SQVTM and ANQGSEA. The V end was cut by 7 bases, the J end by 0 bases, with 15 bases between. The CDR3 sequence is CSARKTAMNTEAFF. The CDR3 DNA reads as TGCAGCGCACGGAAGACAGCTATGAACACTGAAGCTTTCTTT.

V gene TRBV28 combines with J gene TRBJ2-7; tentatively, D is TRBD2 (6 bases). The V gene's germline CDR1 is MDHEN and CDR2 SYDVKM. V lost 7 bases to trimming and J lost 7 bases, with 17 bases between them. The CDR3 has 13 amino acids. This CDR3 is CASIKSGPGEQYF. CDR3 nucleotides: TGTGCCAGCATCAAGAGCGGGCCGGGGGAGCAGTACTTC.

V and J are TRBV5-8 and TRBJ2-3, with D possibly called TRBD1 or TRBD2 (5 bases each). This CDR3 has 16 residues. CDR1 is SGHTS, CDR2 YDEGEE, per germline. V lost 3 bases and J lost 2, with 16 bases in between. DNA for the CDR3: TGTGCCAGCAGCTGGGGACCTATGCCCCCCACAGATACGCAGTATTTT. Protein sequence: CASSWGPMPPTDTQYF.

The CDR3 DNA reads as TGTGCCAGCAGTGGGCCGGCAGAATTTGAGCAGTACTTC. Its protein product is CASSGPAEFEQYF. V gene TRBV6-1 combines with J gene TRBJ2-7; D gene uncertain. There are 13 residues in the CDR3. Germline lookup yields CDR1 MNHNS and CDR2 SASEGT. V lost 4 bases and J lost 7, with 14 bases in between.

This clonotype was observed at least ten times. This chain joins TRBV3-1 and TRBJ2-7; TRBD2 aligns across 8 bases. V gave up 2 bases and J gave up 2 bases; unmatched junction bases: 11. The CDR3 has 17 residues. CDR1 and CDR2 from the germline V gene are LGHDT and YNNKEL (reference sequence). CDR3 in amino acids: CASSQHAGGTRTYEQYF. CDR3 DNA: TGTGCCAGCAGCCAACACGCCGGGGGGACTAGAACCTACGAGCAGTACTTC.

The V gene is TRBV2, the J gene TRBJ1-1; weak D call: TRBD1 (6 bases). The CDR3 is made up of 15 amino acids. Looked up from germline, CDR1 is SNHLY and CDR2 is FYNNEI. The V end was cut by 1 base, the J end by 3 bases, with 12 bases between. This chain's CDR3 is CASSEGQVSYTEAFF. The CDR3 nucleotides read TGTGCCAGCAGTGAAGGACAGGTGAGCTACACTGAAGCTTTCTTT. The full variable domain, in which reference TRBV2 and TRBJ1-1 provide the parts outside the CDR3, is EPEVTQTPSHQVTQMGQEVILRCVPISNHLYFYWYRQILGQKVEFLVSFYNNEISEKSEIFDDQFSVERPDGSNFTLKIRSTKLEDSAMYFCASSEGQVSYTEAFFGQGTRLTVV.

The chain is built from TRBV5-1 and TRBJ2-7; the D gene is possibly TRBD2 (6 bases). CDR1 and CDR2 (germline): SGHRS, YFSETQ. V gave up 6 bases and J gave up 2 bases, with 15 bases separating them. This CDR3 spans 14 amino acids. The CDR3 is CASTINSGPYEQYF. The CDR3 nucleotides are TGCGCCAGCACCATCAATAGCGGACCCTACGAGCAGTACTTC. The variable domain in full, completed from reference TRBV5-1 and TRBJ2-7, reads KAGVTQTPRYLIKTRGQQVTLSCSPISGHRSVSWYQQTPGQGLQFLFEYFSETQRNKGNFPGRFSGRQFSNSRSEMNVSTLELGDSALYLCASTINSGPYEQYFGPGTRLTVT.

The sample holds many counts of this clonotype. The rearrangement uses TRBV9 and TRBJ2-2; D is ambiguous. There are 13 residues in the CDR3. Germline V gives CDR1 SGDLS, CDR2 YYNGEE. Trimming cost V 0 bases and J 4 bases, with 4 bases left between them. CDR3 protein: CASSVASTGELFF. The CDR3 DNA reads TGTGCCAGCAGCGTAGCCAGCACCGGGGAGCTGTTTTTT.

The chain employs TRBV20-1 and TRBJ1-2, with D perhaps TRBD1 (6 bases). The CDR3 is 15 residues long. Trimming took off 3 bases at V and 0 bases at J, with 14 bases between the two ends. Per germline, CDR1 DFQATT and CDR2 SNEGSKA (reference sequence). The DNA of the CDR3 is TGCAGTGCTAGGGAGACAGGTCCTTCTAACTATGGCTACACCTTC. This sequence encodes CSARETGPSNYGYTF.

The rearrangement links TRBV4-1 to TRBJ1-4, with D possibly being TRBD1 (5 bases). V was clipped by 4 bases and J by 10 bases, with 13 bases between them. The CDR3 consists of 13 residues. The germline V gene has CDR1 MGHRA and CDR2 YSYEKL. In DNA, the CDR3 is TGCGCCAGCAGCCGGGAGGGGTTGGGAAAACTGTTTTTT. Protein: CASSREGLGKLFF.

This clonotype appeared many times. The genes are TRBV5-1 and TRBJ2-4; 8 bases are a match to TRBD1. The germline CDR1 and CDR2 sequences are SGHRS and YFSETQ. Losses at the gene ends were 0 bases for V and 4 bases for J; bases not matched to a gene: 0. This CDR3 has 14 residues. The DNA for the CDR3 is TGCGCCAGCAGCTTGGGACAGGGGAAAAACATTCAGTACTTC. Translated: CASSLGQGKNIQYF.

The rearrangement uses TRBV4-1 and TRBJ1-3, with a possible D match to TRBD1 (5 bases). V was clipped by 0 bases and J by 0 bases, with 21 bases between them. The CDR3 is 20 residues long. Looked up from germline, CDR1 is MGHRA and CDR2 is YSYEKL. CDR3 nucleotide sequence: TGCGCCAGCAGCCAAGACCCACTTCCGGGACGGACTCTCTCTGGAAACACCATATATTTT. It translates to CASSQDPLPGRTLSGNTIYF.